This TCR beta chain derives from a study of T cell repertoires in cytomegalovirus infection. Study summary: HLA-C-restricted CMV epitopes, recently identified, and well-studied HLA-B-restricted ones were used by the study. Based on public TCR beta signatures, there were indications of CMV infection and of a matching HLA type.

Study-wide results and caveats: Totalled public TCR beta family frequency picked out people who carried CMV plus the relevant HLA. It was HLA-C-restricted CMV-specific TCR beta clonotypes that dominated the response ex vivo.

Note on this clonotype: Its antigen is unidentified.

The V gene's germline CDR1 is SGHDN and CDR2 FVKESK. V lost 0 bases and J lost 10, with 10 bases in between. The CDR3 is 13 amino acids. Via MiXCR, TCRdb re-called the reads, giving one row per CDR3 protein. Of hundreds of thousands of distinct CDR3 sequences listed, roughly a third are singletons. This clonotype was sampled from a human donor in good health (CMV status not recorded). Some clones in this sample may be carry-over from other donors' samples. Sequenced here: cultured PBMCs, sampled from culture after CMV antigen stimulation. The chain couples TRBV14 to TRBJ2-1, with unresolved D. In DNA form, the CDR3 reads TGTGCCAGCAGCCAAGATCATGATAACGAGCAGTTCTTC. This sequence encodes CASSQDHDNEQFF.